These T cell receptor beta chains were read from a single sample in a study of CD8 T cells in Susac syndrome. One entry per CDR3 protein, called by TCRdb with MiXCR from the immunoSEQ multiplex PCR reads. The sample carries some 190,000 distinct CDR3 sequences, 90% to 96% recorded once. Material: CD4+ T cells from PBMCs. The origin of the receptors is a human donor with multiple sclerosis. Both conserved end residues are part of each CDR3. A D gene is named only where the DNA matches it firmly. Where a row states a size, it is once, few, many or the class of an expanded clone; other rows omit it.

size: -; J: TRBJ2-2; D: -; V: TRBV27; CDR3: CASSDYGGVGELFF; DNA: TGTGCCAGCAGCGACTATGGAGGGGTCGGGGAGCTGTTTTTT
size: -; J: TRBJ1-6; D: TRBD1; V: TRBV28; CDR3: CASWDRGNSPLHF; DNA: TGTGCCAGTTGGGACAGGGGGAATTCACCCCTCCACTTT
size: -; J: TRBJ1-2; D: -; V: TRBV6-5; CDR3: CASSLQGSGYTF; DNA: TGTGCCAGCAGCCTACAGGGAAGTGGCTACACCTTC
size: few; J: TRBJ2-1; D: TRBD2; V: TRBV20-1; CDR3: CSAPTSGGYNEQFF; DNA: TGCAGTGCCCCTACTAGCGGGGGGTACAATGAGCAGTTCTTC
size: -; J: TRBJ2-7; D: -; V: TRBV4-3; CDR3: CASSQSADSYEQYF; DNA: TGCGCCAGCAGCCAATCGGCGGACAGCTACGAGCAGTACTTC
size: -; J: TRBJ2-5; D: -; V: TRBV12-3/TRBV12-4; CDR3: CASSLGGAPGRETQYF; DNA: TGTGCCAGCAGTTTAGGGGGGGCGCCGGGTCGAGAGACCCAGTACTTC
size: -; J: TRBJ2-3; D: -; V: TRBV29-1; CDR3: CSVLQGADTQYF; DNA: TGCAGCGTTCTACAGGGAGCAGATACGCAGTATTTT
size: -; J: TRBJ1-2; D: -; V: TRBV6-6; CDR3: CASGRTAVVYTF; DNA: TGTGCCAGTGGACGGACCGCGGTCGTCTACACCTTC
size: few; J: TRBJ1-2; D: TRBD1; V: TRBV5-4; CDR3: CASSSDRVWGYTF; DNA: TGTGCCAGCAGCTCGGACAGGGTGTGGGGCTACACCTTC
size: -; J: TRBJ1-1; D: -; V: TRBV6-5; CDR3: CASSTDREAFF; DNA: TGTGCCAGCAGCACGGACAGAGAAGCTTTCTTT
size: -; J: TRBJ1-2; D: -; V: TRBV20-1; CDR3: CSVHRTAYGYTF; DNA: TGCAGTGTCCACAGGACTGCCTATGGCTACACCTTC
size: -; J: TRBJ2-3; D: -; V: TRBV20-1; CDR3: CSARSALHTDTQYF; DNA: TGCAGTGCCCGTAGCGCGCTCCACACAGATACGCAGTATTTT
size: -; J: TRBJ2-5; D: -; V: TRBV30; CDR3: CAWSVIRKETQYF; DNA: TGTGCCTGGAGTGTGATCCGAAAAGAGACCCAGTACTTC
size: -; J: TRBJ1-5; D: -; V: TRBV9; CDR3: CASSVAQNQPQHF; DNA: TGTGCCAGCAGCGTAGCCCAAAATCAGCCCCAGCATTTT
size: -; J: TRBJ2-1; D: -; V: TRBV9; CDR3: CASSVGRIYNEQFF; DNA: TGTGCCAGCAGCGTAGGACGGATCTACAATGAGCAGTTCTTC
size: -; J: TRBJ1-2; D: -; V: TRBV12-3/TRBV12-4; CDR3: CASSPRDGTYGYTF; DNA: TGTGCCAGCAGCCCCCGGGACGGTACTTATGGCTACACCTTC
size: -; J: TRBJ1-6; D: -; V: TRBV6-2/TRBV6-3; CDR3: CASINGRNSPLHF; DNA: TGTGCCAGCATCAACGGAAGGAATTCACCCCTCCACTTT
size: -; J: TRBJ1-2; D: -; V: TRBV28; CDR3: CASLRTDGPLHGYTF; DNA: TGTGCCAGCCTCAGGACAGACGGTCCGCTACATGGCTACACCTTC
size: -; J: TRBJ1-1; D: TRBD1; V: TRBV30; CDR3: CAAQGDTEAFF; DNA: TGTGCCGCCCAGGGGGACACTGAAGCTTTCTTT
size: -; J: TRBJ1-5; D: TRBD1; V: TRBV12-3/TRBV12-4; CDR3: CASSFGTGRQPQHF; DNA: TGTGCCAGCAGTTTTGGGACAGGGCGACAGCCCCAGCATTTT
size: -; J: TRBJ2-7; D: -; V: TRBV18; CDR3: CASSSTHRPSYEQYF; DNA: TGTGCCAGCTCATCCACTCATCGGCCCTCCTACGAGCAGTACTTC
size: -; J: TRBJ2-2; D: -; V: TRBV9; CDR3: CASGYRDSNTGELFF; DNA: TGTGCCAGCGGCTACCGGGATTCGAACACCGGGGAGCTGTTTTTT
size: -; J: TRBJ1-5; D: -; V: TRBV24-1; CDR3: CATSDSGGGRNQPQHF; DNA: TGTGCCACCAGTGACTCCGGCGGGGGACGGAATCAGCCCCAGCATTTT
size: few; J: TRBJ1-1; D: -; V: TRBV19; CDR3: CASSRAGNTEAFF; DNA: TGTGCCAGTAGTAGAGCAGGGAACACTGAAGCTTTCTTT
size: -; J: TRBJ1-6; D: -; V: TRBV12-3/TRBV12-4; CDR3: CASSPTWGGNSPLHF; DNA: TGTGCCAGCAGCCCGACGTGGGGGGGGAATTCACCCCTCCACTTT
size: -; J: TRBJ2-7; D: -; V: TRBV30; CDR3: CASWRRGGPLGEQYF; DNA: TGTGCCTCATGGAGAAGGGGGGGCCCCTTGGGCGAGCAGTACTTC
size: -; J: TRBJ1-1; D: -; V: TRBV30; CDR3: CAWSNANTEAFF; DNA: TGTGCCTGGAGTAACGCGAACACTGAAGCTTTCTTT
size: -; J: TRBJ2-5; D: -; V: TRBV9; CDR3: CASSSTSRTETQYF; DNA: TGTGCCAGCAGCTCTACTAGCCGAACAGAGACCCAGTACTTC
size: -; J: TRBJ2-7; D: -; V: TRBV6-5; CDR3: CATRRGLYEQYF; DNA: TGTGCCACGAGGAGGGGACTCTACGAGCAGTACTTC
size: -; J: TRBJ2-7; D: TRBD1; V: TRBV29-1; CDR3: CSGGTGVYEQYF; DNA: TGCAGCGGAGGGACAGGGGTCTACGAGCAGTACTTC
size: -; J: TRBJ2-2; D: -; V: TRBV3-1; CDR3: CASSNRGELFF; DNA: TGTGCCAGCAGCAACAGGGGGGAGCTGTTTTTT
size: -; J: TRBJ1-1; D: TRBD1; V: TRBV20-1; CDR3: CSATDRVTEAFF; DNA: TGCAGTGCCACCGACAGGGTCACTGAAGCTTTCTTT
size: -; J: TRBJ2-3; D: -; V: TRBV30; CDR3: CAWSEGTQYF; DNA: TGTGCCTGGAGTGAGGGGACGCAGTATTTT
size: -; J: TRBJ2-4; D: -; V: TRBV20-1; CDR3: CSARDIPGVDIQYF; DNA: TGCAGTGCTAGAGATATCCCAGGGGTCGACATTCAGTACTTC
size: once; J: TRBJ2-5; D: TRBD2; V: TRBV20-1; CDR3: CSARDYTSVGETQYF; DNA: TGCAGTGCTAGAGATTACACTAGCGTTGGGGAGACCCAGTACTTC
size: -; J: TRBJ2-7; D: -; V: TRBV3-1; CDR3: CASSQVQWEQYF; DNA: TGTGCCAGCAGCCAAGTGCAGTGGGAGCAGTACTTC